This T cell receptor beta chain was found in a study of CD8 T cells in Susac syndrome. At the level of the study: Within the sequenced Susac syndrome patient group, six exhibited active disease and about 8 were in remission. Patients with Susac syndrome, at blood draw, were therapy-naive, on corticosteroids, or on intravenous immunoglobulin alone.

Reverse transcription of 0.5 to 1 ug RNA was carried out with random hexamers. The TCR beta CDR3 was amplified by immunoSEQ multiplex PCR across 54 Vbeta, 13 Jbeta. In TCRdb, the immunoSEQ multiplex PCR reads were re-called with MiXCR into one record per CDR3 protein. The sample consists of 200,000 to 300,000 distinct CDR3 sequences, 96% of them appearing once. The CDR3 is made up of 14 amino acids. Germline loops: CDR1 SGHDN, CDR2 FVKESK. V lost 2 bases and J lost 2, with 10 bases in between. This clonotype appeared once. In Susac syndrome patients, recently defined diagnostic criteria for definite or probable disease were met.

The TCR comes from a human donor with Susac syndrome. The sequencing input was CD4+ T cells from PBMCs. The chain is built from TRBV14 and TRBJ2-7; D is unresolved. The CDR3 nucleotides are TGTGCCAGCAGCCAATATGGGTCCACCTACGAGCAGTACTTC. This sequence encodes CASSQYGSTYEQYF. Together with reference TRBV14 and TRBJ2-7, the CDR3 gives the full variable domain: EAGVTQFPSHSVIEKGQTVTLRCDPISGHDNLYWYRRVMGKEIKFLLHFVKESKQDESGMPNNRFLAERTGGTYSTLKVQPAELEDSGVYFCASSQYGSTYEQYFGPGTRLTVT.